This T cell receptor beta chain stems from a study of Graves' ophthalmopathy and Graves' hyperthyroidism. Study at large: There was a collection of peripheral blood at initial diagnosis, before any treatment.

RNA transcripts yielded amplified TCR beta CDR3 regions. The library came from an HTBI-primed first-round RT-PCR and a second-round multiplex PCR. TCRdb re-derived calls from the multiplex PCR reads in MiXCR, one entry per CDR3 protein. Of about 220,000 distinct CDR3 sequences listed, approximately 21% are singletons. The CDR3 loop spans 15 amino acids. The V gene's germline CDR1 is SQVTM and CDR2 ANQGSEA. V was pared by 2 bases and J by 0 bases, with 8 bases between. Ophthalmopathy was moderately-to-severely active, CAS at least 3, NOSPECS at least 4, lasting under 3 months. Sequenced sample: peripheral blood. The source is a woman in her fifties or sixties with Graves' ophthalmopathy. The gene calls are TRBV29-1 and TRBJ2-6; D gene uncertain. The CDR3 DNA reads TGCAGCGTTGAAAACCAAAACTCTGGGGCCAACGTCCTGACTTTC. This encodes CSVENQNSGANVLTF.